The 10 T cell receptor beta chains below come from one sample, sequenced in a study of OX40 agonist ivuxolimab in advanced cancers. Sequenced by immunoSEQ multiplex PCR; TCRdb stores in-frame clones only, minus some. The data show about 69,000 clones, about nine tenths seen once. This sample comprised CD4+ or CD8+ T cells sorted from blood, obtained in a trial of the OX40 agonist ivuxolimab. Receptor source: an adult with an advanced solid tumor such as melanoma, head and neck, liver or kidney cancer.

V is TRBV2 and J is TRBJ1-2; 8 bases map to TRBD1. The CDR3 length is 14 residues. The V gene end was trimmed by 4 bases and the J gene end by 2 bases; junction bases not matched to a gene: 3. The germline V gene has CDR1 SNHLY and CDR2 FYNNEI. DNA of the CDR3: TGTGCCAGCAGTGTACAGGGGGGAAACTATGGCTACACCTTC. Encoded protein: CASSVQGGNYGYTF.

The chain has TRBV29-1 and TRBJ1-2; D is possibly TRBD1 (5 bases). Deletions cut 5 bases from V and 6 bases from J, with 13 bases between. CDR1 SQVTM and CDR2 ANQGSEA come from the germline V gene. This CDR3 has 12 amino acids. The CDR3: CSVTREENGYTF. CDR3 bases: TGCAGCGTTACCAGGGAAGAGAATGGCTACACCTTC. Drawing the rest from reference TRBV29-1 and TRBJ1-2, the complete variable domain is SAVISQKPSRDICQRGTSLTIQCQVDSQVTMMFWYRQQPGQSLTLIATANQGSEATYESGFVIDKFPISRPNLTFSTLTVSNMSPEDSSIYLCSVTREENGYTFGSGTRLTVV.

The chain's CDR3 is CASSLGGSKYEQYF. For the CDR3, the DNA is TGTGCCAGCAGCTTAGGCGGGAGTAAATACGAGCAGTACTTC. J is TRBJ2-7 and V is TRBV13, with TRBD2 as a possible D gene (6 bases). Germline V CDR1 and CDR2: PRHDT, FYEKMQ (reference sequence). This CDR3 has 14 residues. Trimming shortened V by 0 bases and J by 4 bases, and 10 bases separated the two germline ends. The full variable domain, completed using reference TRBV13 and TRBJ2-7, is AAGVIQSPRHLIKEKRETATLKCYPIPRHDTVYWYQQGPGQDPQFLISFYEKMQSDKGSIPDRFSAQQFSDYHSELNMSSLELGDSALYFCASSLGGSKYEQYFGPGTRLTVT.

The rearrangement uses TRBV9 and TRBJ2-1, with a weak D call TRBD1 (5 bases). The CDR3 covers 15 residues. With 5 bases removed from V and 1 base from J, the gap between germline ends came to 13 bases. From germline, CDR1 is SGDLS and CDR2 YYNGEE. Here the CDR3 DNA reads TGTGCCAGCAGTGCTGGACACCGATCCTACAATGAGCAGTTCTTC. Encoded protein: CASSAGHRSYNEQFF.

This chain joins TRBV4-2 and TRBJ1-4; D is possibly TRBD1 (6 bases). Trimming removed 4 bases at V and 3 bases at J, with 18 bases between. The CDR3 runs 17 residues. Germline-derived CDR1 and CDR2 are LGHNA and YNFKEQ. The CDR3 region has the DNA TGTGCCAGCAGCCCTCGAAAGCTCGCAGGGGCTAATGAAAAACTGTTTTTT. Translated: CASSPRKLAGANEKLFF.

CDR3 in amino acids: CASSPISAGSTGELFF. For the CDR3, the DNA is TGTGCCAGCTCACCGATAAGTGCAGGGAGTACCGGGGAGCTGTTTTTT. The gene calls are TRBV18 and TRBJ2-2; tentatively, D is TRBD1 or TRBD2 (5 bases each). Germline CDR1 is KGHSH and CDR2 is LQKENI. The CDR3 runs 16 residues. V lost 3 bases and J lost 5, with 16 bases in between.

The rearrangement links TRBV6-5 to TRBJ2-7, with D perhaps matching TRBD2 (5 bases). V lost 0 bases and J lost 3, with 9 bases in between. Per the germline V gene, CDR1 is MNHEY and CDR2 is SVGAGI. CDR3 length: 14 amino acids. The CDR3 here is CASSYSRLYYEQYF. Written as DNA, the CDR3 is TGTGCCAGCAGTTACTCGCGACTATACTACGAGCAGTACTTC.

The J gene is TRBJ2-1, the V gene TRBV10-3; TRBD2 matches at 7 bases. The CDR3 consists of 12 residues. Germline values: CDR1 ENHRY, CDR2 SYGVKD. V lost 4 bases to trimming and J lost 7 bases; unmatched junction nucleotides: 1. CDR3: CAISVSGNEQFF. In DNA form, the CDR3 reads TGTGCCATCAGTGTTAGCGGGAATGAGCAGTTCTTC.

CDR3 in amino acids: CASSLWTGLGQPQHF. Here the CDR3 DNA reads TGTGCCAGCAGTTTATGGACAGGGTTAGGTCAGCCCCAGCATTTT. The V gene is TRBV28, the J gene TRBJ1-5; 7 bases line up with TRBD1. Germline V gene data show CDR1 as MDHEN and CDR2 as SYDVKM. The CDR3 has 15 residues. Losses at the gene ends were 0 bases for V and 6 bases for J; bases not matched to a gene: 5. Combining the CDR3 with reference TRBV28 and TRBJ1-5 gives the whole variable domain DVKVTQSSRYLVKRTGEKVFLECVQDMDHENMFWYRQDPGLGLRLIYFSYDVKMKEKGDIPEGYSVSREKKERFSLILESASTNQTSMYLCASSLWTGLGQPQHFGDGTRLSIL.

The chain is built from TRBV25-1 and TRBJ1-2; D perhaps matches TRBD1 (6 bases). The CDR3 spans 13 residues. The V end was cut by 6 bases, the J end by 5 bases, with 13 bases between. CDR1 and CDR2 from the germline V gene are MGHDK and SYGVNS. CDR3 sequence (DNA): TGTGCCAGCAGCCCCGGACAGCCATATGGCTACACCTTC. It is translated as CASSPGQPYGYTF.